This T cell receptor beta chain was retrieved from a study of cytomegalovirus exposure and HLA in healthy donors (dated by TCRdb to the late 2010s). With respect to the entire study: An earlier analysis of approximately 640 of the donors reported more than 250 Gb of sequence data and 117 million unique TCR beta sequences from 190 million or so T cells. The study profiled the T cell repertoires of 500 to 800 subjects by immunosequencing and related them to cytomegalovirus serostatus. Four or five DR-DQ haplotypes were handled as single units for association and clustering, since linkage in the cohort was strong. An earlier analysis of 587 of the donors used high-throughput TCR beta sequencing to judge whether each TCR beta V gene segment behaved as functional or pseudogenic. The study combined high-throughput TCR immunosequencing, statistical association of individual TCRs with disease status, and machine learning to predict cytomegalovirus infection status. All discovery cohort repertoires had been generated using a single sequencing platform. Among the roughly 380 genotyped donors, approximately 77% belonged to the genetic ancestry cluster associated with self-reported Caucasian donors. A later genetic analysis used genome-wide SNP genotypes for about three fifths of the roughly 700 donors, treating that subset as a discovery cohort. On average, roughly 240,000 unique TCR beta nucleotide sequences were sequenced per donor among several hundred genotyped donors of the cohort, with around 19% of those sequences being non-productive. Typing coverage varied by locus: roughly 620-640 donors for A, B, C, DRB1 and DQB1; some 520 for DQA1; about 590 for DPA1; 400 to 480 for DPB1. Donor age, sex, ethnicity and CMV serostatus were compiled together with the repertoire data. A later analysis re-examined previously published TCR beta repertoires from roughly 650 donors and added high-resolution HLA genotyping to investigate patterns of TCR occurrence. The study aimed to test whether cataloging public T cell receptors could reveal signatures of past pathogen exposure. In addition to the first cohort of 650 to 750 subjects, a separate validation cohort of some 120 different subjects was used. HLA typing included class I and class II loci at four-digit resolution. In the later analysis, no new phenotypic data were used to find candidate immune exposures; instead, reliance was placed on TCR beta sequences and their occurrence across donors. An early release that covered some 640 HLA-typed donors contained 300 to 350 gigabases of sequencing data and 80 million or so unique TCR sequences.

The cohort was made up of hundreds of healthy bone marrow donors. At the time of sampling, all cohort members were nominally healthy, though unrecorded immune exposures were likely present. The donor was CMV seropositive and belonged to the group of more than 250 seropositive cohort members. A peripheral blood sample was collected from each donor, and TCR beta sequencing was performed on peripheral blood mononuclear cells. The Qiagen DNeasy Blood Extraction Kit was used to extract genomic DNA from the blood cell samples. As regards this clone: Its cognate antigen has yet to be identified. No much larger clone exists at a distance of one base, and base qualities are not known.

The research as a whole found: A later genetic analysis associated a missense DCLRE1C variant with V-gene and J-gene trimming of TCR beta chains, and an independent cohort replicated the association. In a later analysis, some 17,000 TCR beta sequences were associated with specific HLA alleles at a false discovery rate of 0.05. The presence/absence analyses assumed that sequencing depth was roughly uniform across donors, and that assumption may not be true. The cohort was sequenced for TCR beta chains only, and without alpha or paired-chain data the features that could be detected were limited. A later analysis found that TCR association rates varied across HLA loci, with DRB1 alleles showing the most associated TCRs and HLA-C alleles the fewest. In a later analysis, HLA-associated TCR beta chains showed more clonal expansion and lower generation probabilities than non-associated chains that were equally common. Correlated functional status among segregating V segments might be attributable to linkage disequilibrium, but an unknown experimental factor could not be ruled out. The only immune exposure information available for the cohort was CMV serostatus. A further reported finding was that TCR beta sequences accurately predicted the HLA-A and HLA-B alleles for most subjects in the first cohort. The authors suggested that the approach could potentially be generalized to other disease states and immunological phenotypes. The 87-base-pair reads could not distinguish some IMGT-functional V segments, including TRBV6-2 and TRBV6-3, so those segments were excluded. HLA typing was unavailable for some donors at each locus, so association tests used only the typed subset. In an earlier analysis of 587 of the donors, most TCR beta V segments appeared in productive rearrangements about 87% or about 30% of the time, broadly matching IMGT annotations. According to a later analysis, parvovirus B19, influenza, CMV and Epstein-Barr virus appeared linked to several top co-occurrence clusters. Assigning TCR associations to individual alleles was difficult when HLA alleles, especially DR and DQ, strongly co-occurred. The study listed 170 or so TCR beta chains as associated with cytomegalovirus. Most CMV-associated TCR beta chains appeared to be HLA-restricted in a later analysis, and the HLA associations seemed to be driven largely by CMV exposure. While some public TCRs were present in many individuals, most TCR sequences turned up only very rarely across donors. The classifier was reported to diagnose cytomegalovirus status with high specificity and sensitivity in both the original and validation cohorts. In vitro tests confirmed that a few of the cytomegalovirus-associated TCR beta chains recognize cytomegalovirus antigens. Because counts were too low, roughly 17 rarely observed V segments, including chromosome 9 orphons, were left out of the earlier analysis of 500 to 750 of the donors. In a later genetic analysis, fewer N-insertions in productive TCRs were reported among donors in an Asian-associated ancestry cluster than the roughly 670-donor mean. A cluster of highly shared sequence variants was judged likely to represent a technical artifact of the sequencing pipeline.

Including cysteine and phenylalanine, the CDR3 has 14 amino acids. CDR3 DNA only is kept here, 42 bases in frame from base 1. Clipping removes 1 base from V and 5 bases from J, with 5 as the unmatched junction base count. Via the germline V gene, CDR1 is SGHRS and CDR2 YFSETQ. The library came from the immunoSEQ multiplex PCR assay. A mixture of 60 forward primers for TCR Vbeta segments and 13 reverse primers for TCR Jbeta segments was used in the multiplex PCR. The CDR3 region of rearranged TCR beta genes was amplified from genomic DNA by a multiplex PCR assay. On the Illumina HiSeq System, the amplified TCR beta libraries were sequenced as 87-base-pair reads. The paper's data handling went like this. Across the 670 or so repertoires, a later analysis counted 78 million or so unique TCR beta chains, approximately 12 million of which were shared by at least two donors. Raw reads were error-corrected and collapsed into unique sequences by a nearest-neighbor algorithm in which closely related sequences were merged to remove PCR and sequencing errors. To assign V, D and J gene segments, CDR3 sequences were aligned to IMGT reference sequences. For a sequence to be retained, a match of at least six nucleotides to both a V gene segment and a J gene segment was required. A rearrangement counted as productive if the CDR3 had no stop codons and remained in frame with V and J, and every other rearrangement counted as non-productive. Following IMGT convention, CDR3 was defined as the stretch from the second conserved V-encoded cysteine to the conserved J-encoded phenylalanine. Sequences without an unambiguous match to a single V gene segment were excluded from the earlier analysis of about 640 of the donors. In an earlier analysis of a few hundred of the donors, V segments were called functional above 56.7% productive rearrangements and were called segregating when the between-donor standard deviation exceeded 5%. A statistical classification framework was built for diagnosing cytomegalovirus status from the catalog of TCR beta chain sequences. In a later analysis, V and J genes were assigned by comparing TCR nucleotide sequences against IMGT/GENE-DB human TR gene sequences. A later analysis assigned CDR3 sequences and most-parsimonious VDJ recombination scenarios with the TCRdist pipeline. In a later analysis, every TCR beta chain was defined by the combination of its CDR3 amino acid sequence and its V-gene family, and reads without a unique V-gene family were dropped. A later analysis removed 600 or so highly shared, low-generation-probability nucleotide sequences to deal with suspected cross-contamination and a sequencing artifact. A later analysis calculated a clonal expansion index for each public chain from normalized within-repertoire ranks of inferred template counts. Generation probabilities in a later analysis came from a VDJ recombination model fitted to out-of-frame rearrangements, and those results were checked against IGoR. Hypergeometric tests were used in a later analysis to score TCR-TCR, TCR-HLA and TCR-CMV co-occurrence, with a repertoire-size bias correction applied to the TCR pairs. To estimate false discovery rates, a later analysis permuted the HLA or CMV assignments 20 times. In a later analysis, co-occurring TCRs were grouped using DBSCAN, with TCRdist sequence similarity added in when clustering inside HLA-allele-positive subsets. For co-occurrence clustering, repertoires with fewer than 30,000 or more than 120,000 public chains were excluded, along with five or six repertoires with anomalous nucleotide sharing. In its TCRdb copy, this immuneACCESS table keeps in-frame sequences only and misses some clones. Where compared with another copy, unresolved V genes explain less than half of these, and the others have no known cause. V, J and clone size are those of that table, while D and trimming were read from the DNA. The sample table lists approximately 160,000 clones, about 77% of them with a count of one. The top ten clonotypes cover roughly 7.5% of the sample.

The rearranged chain carries TRBV5-1 and TRBJ2-5, with 7 central nucleotides matching TRBD1. The clonotype comes from a male donor in good health and CMV-seropositive. What was sequenced was PBMCs. The nucleotides read TGCGCCAGCAGCTTGACGAGGGGACAGGAGACCCAGTACTTC. This gives the protein CASSLTRGQETQYF. The CDR3, completed at both ends by the reference TRBV5-1 and TRBJ2-5 genes, gives the full variable domain KAGVTQTPRYLIKTRGQQVTLSCSPISGHRSVSWYQQTPGQGLQFLFEYFSETQRNKGNFPGRFSGRQFSNSRSEMNVSTLELGDSALYLCASSLTRGQETQYFGPGTRLLVL.